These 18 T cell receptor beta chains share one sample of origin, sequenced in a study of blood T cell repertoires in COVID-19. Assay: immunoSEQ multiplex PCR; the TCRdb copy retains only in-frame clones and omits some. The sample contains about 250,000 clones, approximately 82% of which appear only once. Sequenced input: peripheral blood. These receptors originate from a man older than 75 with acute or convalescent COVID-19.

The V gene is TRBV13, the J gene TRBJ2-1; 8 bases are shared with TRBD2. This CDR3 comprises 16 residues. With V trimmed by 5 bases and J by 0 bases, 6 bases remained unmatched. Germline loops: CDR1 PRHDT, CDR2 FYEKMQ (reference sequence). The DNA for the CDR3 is TGTGCCAGCAGCCCAACCGGGACTAGCTCCTACAATGAGCAGTTCTTC. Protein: CASSPTGTSSYNEQFF.

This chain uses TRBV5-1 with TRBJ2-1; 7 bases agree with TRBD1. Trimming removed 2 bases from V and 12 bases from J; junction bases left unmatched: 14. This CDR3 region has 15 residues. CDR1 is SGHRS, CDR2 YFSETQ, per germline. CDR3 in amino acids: CASSFRQGAEARQFF. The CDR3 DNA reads TGCGCCAGCAGCTTCCGACAGGGAGCCGAGGCTAGGCAGTTCTTC.

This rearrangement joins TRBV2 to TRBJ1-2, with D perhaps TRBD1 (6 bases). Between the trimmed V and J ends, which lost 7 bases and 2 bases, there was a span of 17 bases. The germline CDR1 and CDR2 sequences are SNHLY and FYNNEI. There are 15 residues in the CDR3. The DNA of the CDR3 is TGTGCCAGCACCGCGGACATGGGGGCCAACTATGGCTACACCTTC. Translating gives CASTADMGANYGYTF.

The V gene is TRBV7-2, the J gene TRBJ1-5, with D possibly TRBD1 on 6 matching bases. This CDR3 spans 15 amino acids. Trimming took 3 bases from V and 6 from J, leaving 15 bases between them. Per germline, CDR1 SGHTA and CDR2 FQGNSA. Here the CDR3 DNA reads TGTGCCAGCAGCTTTTCGTTTGGGGGCGGTCAGCCCCAGCATTTT. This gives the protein CASSFSFGGGQPQHF. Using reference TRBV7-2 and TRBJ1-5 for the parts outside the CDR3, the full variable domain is GAGVSQSPSNKVTEKGKDVELRCDPISGHTALYWYRQSLGQGLEFLIYFQGNSAPDKSGLPSDRFSAERTGGSVSTLTIQRTQQEDSAVYLCASSFSFGGGQPQHFGDGTRLSIL.

In DNA form, the CDR3 reads TGTGCCATCAGCCAGGGGCCAGATACGCAGTATTTT. Translation gives CAISQGPDTQYF. The chain uses TRBV10-3 and TRBJ2-3; tentatively, D is TRBD1 (6 bases). Trimming removed 6 bases from V and 4 bases from J, with 8 bases in between. Per germline, CDR1 ENHRY and CDR2 SYGVKD. The CDR3 length is 12 residues.

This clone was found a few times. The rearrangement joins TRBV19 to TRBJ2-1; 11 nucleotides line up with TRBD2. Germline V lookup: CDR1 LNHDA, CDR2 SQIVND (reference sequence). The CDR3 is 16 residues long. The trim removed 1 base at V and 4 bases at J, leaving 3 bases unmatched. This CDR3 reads CASSIVGTSGYNEQFF. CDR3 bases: TGTGCCAGTAGTATAGTAGGGACTAGCGGTTACAATGAGCAGTTCTTC.

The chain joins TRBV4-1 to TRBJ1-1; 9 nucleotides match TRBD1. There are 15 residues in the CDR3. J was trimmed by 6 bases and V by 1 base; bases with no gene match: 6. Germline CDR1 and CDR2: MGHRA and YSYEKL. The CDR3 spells CASSQVRDRVSEAFF. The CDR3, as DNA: TGCGCCAGCAGCCAAGTTCGGGACAGGGTATCTGAAGCTTTCTTT.

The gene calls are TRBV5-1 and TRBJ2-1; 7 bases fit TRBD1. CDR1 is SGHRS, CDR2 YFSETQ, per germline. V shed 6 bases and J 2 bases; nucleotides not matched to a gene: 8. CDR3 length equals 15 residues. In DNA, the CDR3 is TGCGCCAGCATACTCGGGACAGAGACCTACAATGAGCAGTTCTTC. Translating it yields CASILGTETYNEQFF.

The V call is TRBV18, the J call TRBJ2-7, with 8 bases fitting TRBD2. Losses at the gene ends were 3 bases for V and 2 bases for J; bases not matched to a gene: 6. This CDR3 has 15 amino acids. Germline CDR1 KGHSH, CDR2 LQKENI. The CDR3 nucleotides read TGTGCCAGCTCACCTCGCGGGAGGCCTACCTACGAGCAGTACTTC. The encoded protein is CASSPRGRPTYEQYF. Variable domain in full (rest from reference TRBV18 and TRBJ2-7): NAGVMQNPRHLVRRRGQEARLRCSPMKGHSHVYWYRQLPEEGLKFMVYLQKENIIDESGMPKERFSAEFPKEGPSILRIQQVVRGDSAAYFCASSPRGRPTYEQYFGPGTRLTVT.

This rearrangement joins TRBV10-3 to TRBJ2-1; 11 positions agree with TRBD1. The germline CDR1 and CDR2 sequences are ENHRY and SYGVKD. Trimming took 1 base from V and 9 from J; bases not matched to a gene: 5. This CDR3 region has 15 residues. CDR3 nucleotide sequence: TGTGCCATCAGTGAGTTGGGACAGGGGGTAGGTGAGCAGTTCTTC. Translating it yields CAISELGQGVGEQFF.

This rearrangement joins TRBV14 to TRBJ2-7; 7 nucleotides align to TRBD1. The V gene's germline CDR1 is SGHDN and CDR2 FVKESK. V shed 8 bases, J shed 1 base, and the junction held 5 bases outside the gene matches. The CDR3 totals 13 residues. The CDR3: CASQRDSSYEQYF. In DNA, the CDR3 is TGTGCCAGCCAGAGGGACAGTTCCTACGAGCAGTACTTC.

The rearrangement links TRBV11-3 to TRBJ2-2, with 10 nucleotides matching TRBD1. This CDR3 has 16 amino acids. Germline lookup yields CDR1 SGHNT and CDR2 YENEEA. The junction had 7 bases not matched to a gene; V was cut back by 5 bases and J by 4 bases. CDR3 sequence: CASSQGTGEGTGELFF. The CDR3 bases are TGTGCCAGCAGCCAAGGGACAGGGGAGGGCACCGGGGAGCTGTTTTTT.

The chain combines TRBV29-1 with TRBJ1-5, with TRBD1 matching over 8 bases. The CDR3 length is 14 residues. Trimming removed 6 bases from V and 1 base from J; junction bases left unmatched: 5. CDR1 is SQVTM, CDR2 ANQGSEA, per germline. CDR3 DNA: TGCAGCGTCGCGGGACAGGCGAGCAATCAGCCCCAGCATTTT. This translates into CSVAGQASNQPQHF.

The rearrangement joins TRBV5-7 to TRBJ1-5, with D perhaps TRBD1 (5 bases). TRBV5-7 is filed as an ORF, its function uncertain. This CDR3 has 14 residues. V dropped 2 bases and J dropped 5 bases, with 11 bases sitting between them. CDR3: CASSFDRPYQPQHF. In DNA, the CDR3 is TGTGCCAGCAGCTTCGACAGACCTTATCAGCCCCAGCATTTT.

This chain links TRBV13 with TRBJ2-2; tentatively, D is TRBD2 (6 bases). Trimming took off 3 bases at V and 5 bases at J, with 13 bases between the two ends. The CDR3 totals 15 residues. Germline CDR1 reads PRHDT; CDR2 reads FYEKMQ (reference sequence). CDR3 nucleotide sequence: TGTGCCAGCAGCTTCCAGGGCGCGGGGACCGGGGAGCTGTTTTTT. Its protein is CASSFQGAGTGELFF.

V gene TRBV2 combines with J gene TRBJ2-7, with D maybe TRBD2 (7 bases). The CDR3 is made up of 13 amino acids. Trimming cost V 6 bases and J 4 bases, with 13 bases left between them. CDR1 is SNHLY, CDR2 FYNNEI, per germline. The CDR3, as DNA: TGTGCCAGCAGGGGGGGGCCCTCATACGAGCAGTACTTC. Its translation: CASRGGPSYEQYF. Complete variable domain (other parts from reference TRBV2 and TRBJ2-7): EPEVTQTPSHQVTQMGQEVILRCVPISNHLYFYWYRQILGQKVEFLVSFYNNEISEKSEIFDDQFSVERPDGSNFTLKIRSTKLEDSAMYFCASRGGPSYEQYFGPGTRLTVT.

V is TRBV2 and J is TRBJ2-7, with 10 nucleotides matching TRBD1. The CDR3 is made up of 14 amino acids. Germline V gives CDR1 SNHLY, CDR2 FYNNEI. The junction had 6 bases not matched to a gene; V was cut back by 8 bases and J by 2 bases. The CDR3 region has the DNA TGTGCCAGCCACCGGGACAGGGGAGCCTACGAGCAGTACTTC. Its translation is CASHRDRGAYEQYF.

The CDR3, as DNA: TGTGCCAGCATCCCCCCCGGGACTGGGGCCTACGAGCAGTACTTC. Amino acid sequence: CASIPPGTGAYEQYF. The chain carries TRBV28 and TRBJ2-7, with D possibly matching TRBD2 (6 bases). There are 15 residues in the CDR3. The germline V gene encodes CDR1 MDHEN and CDR2 SYDVKM. Trimming left V 7 bases short and J 2 bases short, with 18 bases between.